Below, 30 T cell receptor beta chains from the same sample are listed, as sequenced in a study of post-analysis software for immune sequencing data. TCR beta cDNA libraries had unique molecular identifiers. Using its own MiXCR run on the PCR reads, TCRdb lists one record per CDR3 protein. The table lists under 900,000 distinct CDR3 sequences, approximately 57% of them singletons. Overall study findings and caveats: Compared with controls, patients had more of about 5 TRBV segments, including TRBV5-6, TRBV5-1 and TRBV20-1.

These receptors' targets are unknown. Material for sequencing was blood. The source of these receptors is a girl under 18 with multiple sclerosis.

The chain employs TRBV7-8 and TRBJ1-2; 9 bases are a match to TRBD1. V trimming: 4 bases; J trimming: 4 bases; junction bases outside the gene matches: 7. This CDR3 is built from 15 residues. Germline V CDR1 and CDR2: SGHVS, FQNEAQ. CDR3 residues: CASSSRQGEIYGYTF. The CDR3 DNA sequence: TGTGCCAGCAGCTCGCGACAGGGGGAAATCTATGGCTACACCTTC.

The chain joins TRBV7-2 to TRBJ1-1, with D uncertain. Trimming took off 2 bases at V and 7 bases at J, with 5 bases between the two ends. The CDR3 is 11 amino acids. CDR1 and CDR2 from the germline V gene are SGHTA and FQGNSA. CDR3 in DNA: TGTGCCAGCAGCTTACATCGTGAAGCTTTCTTT. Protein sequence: CASSLHREAFF. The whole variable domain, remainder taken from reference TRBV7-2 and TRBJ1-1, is GAGVSQSPSNKVTEKGKDVELRCDPISGHTALYWYRQSLGQGLEFLIYFQGNSAPDKSGLPSDRFSAERTGGSVSTLTIQRTQQEDSAVYLCASSLHREAFFGQGTRLTVV.

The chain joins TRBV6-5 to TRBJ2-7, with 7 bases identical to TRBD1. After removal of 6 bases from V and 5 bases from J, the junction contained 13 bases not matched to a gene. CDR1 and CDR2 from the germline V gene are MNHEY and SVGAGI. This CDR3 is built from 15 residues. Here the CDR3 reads CASSSTGVREHEQYF. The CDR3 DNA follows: TGTGCCAGCAGCTCTACAGGGGTGAGGGAGCACGAGCAGTACTTC.

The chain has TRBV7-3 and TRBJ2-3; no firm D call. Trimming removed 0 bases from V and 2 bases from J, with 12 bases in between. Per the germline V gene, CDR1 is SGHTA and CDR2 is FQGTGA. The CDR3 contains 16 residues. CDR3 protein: CASSLTSLGHTDTQYF. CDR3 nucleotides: TGTGCCAGCAGCTTAACGAGTCTAGGCCACACAGATACGCAGTATTTT.

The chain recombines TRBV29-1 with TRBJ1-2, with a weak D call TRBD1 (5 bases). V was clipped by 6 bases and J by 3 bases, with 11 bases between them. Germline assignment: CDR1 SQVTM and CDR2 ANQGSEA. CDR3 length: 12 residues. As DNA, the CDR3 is TGCAGCGTCGACGGGACGGACTATGGCTACACCTTC. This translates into CSVDGTDYGYTF. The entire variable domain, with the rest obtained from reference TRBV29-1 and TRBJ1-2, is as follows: SAVISQKPSRDICQRGTSLTIQCQVDSQVTMMFWYRQQPGQSLTLIATANQGSEATYESGFVIDKFPISRPNLTFSTLTVSNMSPEDSSIYLCSVDGTDYGYTFGSGTRLTVV.

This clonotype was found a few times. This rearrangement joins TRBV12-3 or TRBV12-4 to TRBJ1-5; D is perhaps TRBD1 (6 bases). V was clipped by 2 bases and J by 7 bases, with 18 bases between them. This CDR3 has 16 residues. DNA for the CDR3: TGTGCCAGCAGTTTATTGGACGGGGGCGCAGGGCAGCCCCAGCATTTT. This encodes CASSLLDGGAGQPQHF.

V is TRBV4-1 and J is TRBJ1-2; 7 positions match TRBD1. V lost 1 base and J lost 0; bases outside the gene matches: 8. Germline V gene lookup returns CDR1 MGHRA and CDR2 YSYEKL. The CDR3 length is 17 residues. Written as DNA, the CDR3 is TGCGCCAGCAGCCAAGGCATGAGGGGGCCCACTAACTATGGCTACACCTTC. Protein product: CASSQGMRGPTNYGYTF.

CDR3 residues: CASSFDPRPYNEQFF. DNA of the CDR3: TGTGCCAGCAGCTTCGACCCTAGACCCTACAATGAGCAGTTCTTC. V usage is TRBV7-3 and J usage is TRBJ2-1; no clear D gene. Germline-derived CDR1 and CDR2 are SGHTA and FQGTGA. CDR3 size: 15 residues. V lost 3 bases and J 2 bases, leaving 11 bases between the germline ends.

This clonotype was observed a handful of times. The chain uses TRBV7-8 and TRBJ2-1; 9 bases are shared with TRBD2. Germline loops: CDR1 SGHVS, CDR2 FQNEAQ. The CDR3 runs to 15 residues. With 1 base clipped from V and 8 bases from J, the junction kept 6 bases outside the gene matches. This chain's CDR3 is CASSLGLAGTHEQFF. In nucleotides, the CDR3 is TGTGCCAGCAGCTTAGGGCTAGCGGGAACCCATGAGCAGTTCTTC.

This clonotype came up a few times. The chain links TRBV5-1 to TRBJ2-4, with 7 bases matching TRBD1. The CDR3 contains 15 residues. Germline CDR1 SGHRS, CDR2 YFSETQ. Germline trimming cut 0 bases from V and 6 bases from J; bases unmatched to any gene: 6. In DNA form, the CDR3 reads TGCGCCAGCAGCTTGGCCGAGGGGGCGGGAAACATTCAGTACTTC. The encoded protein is CASSLAEGAGNIQYF.

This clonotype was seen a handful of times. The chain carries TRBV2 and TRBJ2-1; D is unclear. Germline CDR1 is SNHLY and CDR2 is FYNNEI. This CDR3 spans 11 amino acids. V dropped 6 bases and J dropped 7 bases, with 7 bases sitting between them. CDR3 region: CASRANNEQFF. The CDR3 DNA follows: TGTGCCAGCAGAGCGAATAATGAGCAGTTCTTC.

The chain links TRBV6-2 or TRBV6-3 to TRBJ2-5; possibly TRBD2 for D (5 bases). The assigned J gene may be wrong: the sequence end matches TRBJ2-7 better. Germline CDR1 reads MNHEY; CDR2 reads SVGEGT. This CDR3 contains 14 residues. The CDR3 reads CASSYPGGFYEQYF. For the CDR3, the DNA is TGTGCCAGCAGCTATCCTGGAGGCTTCTACGAGCAGTACTTC.

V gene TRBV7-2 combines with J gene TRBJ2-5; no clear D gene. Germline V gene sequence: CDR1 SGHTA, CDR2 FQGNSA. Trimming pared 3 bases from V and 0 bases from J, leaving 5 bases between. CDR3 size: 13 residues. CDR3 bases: TGTGCCAGCAGCTTCCCCCACCAAGAGACCCAGTACTTC. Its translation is CASSFPHQETQYF.

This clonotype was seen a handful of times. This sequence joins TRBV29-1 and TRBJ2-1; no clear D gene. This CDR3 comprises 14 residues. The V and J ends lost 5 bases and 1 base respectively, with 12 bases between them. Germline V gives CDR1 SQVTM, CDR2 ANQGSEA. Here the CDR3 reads CSVRPLGSYNEQFF. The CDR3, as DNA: TGCAGCGTTAGACCTCTAGGGTCCTACAATGAGCAGTTCTTC.

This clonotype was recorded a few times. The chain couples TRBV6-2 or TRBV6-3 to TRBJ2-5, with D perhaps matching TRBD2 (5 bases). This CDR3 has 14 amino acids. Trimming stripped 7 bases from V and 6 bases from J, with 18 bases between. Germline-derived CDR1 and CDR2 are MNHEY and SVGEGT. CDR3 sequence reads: CASTLWEFEQTQYF. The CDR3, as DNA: TGTGCCAGCACCCTCTGGGAGTTTGAACAGACCCAGTACTTC.

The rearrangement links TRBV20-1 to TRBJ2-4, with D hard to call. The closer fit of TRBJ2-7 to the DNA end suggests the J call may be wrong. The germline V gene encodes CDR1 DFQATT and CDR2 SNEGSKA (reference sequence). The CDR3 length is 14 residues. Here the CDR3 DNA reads TGCAGTGCTAGAAGACTGGGCGAACCCTACGAGCAGTACTTC. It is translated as CSARRLGEPYEQYF.

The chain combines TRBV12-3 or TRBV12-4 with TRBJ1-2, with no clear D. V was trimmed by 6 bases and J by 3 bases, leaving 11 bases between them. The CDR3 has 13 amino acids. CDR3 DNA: TGTGCCAGCAGGCCGGTTCTAGACTATGGCTACACCTTC. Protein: CASRPVLDYGYTF.

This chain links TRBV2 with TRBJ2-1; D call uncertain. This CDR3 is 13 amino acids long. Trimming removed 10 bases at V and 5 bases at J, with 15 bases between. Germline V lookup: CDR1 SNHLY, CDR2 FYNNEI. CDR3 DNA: TGTGCCACCCAGACCCAGCGAGACAATGAGCAGTTCTTC. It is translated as CATQTQRDNEQFF.

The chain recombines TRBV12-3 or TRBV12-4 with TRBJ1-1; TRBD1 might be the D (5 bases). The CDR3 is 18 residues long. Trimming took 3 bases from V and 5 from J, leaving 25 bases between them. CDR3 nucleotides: TGTGCCAGCAGTTTCGTGGGACCTAAAGACCCGGGAGAGACTGAAGCTTTCTTT. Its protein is CASSFVGPKDPGETEAFF.

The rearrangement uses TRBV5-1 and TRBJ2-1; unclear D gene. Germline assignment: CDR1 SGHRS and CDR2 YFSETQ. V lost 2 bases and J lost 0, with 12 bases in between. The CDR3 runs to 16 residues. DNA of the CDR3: TGCGCCAGCAGCTTAATTGGCACCACCTCCTACAATGAGCAGTTCTTC. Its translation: CASSLIGTTSYNEQFF. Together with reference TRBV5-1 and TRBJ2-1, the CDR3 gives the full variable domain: KAGVTQTPRYLIKTRGQQVTLSCSPISGHRSVSWYQQTPGQGLQFLFEYFSETQRNKGNFPGRFSGRQFSNSRSEMNVSTLELGDSALYLCASSLIGTTSYNEQFFGPGTRLTVL.

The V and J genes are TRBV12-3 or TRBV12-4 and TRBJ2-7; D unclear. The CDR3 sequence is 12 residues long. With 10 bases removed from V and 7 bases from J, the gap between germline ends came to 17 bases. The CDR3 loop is CATTISQREQYF. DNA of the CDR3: TGTGCCACCACTATATCCCAAAGGGAGCAGTACTTC.

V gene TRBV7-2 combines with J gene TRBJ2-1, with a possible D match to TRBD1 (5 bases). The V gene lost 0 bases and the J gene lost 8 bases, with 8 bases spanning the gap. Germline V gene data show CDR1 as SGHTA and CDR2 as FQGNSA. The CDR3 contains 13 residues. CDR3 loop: CASSLAQGHEQFF. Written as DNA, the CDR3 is TGTGCCAGCAGCTTAGCCCAGGGCCATGAGCAGTTCTTC.

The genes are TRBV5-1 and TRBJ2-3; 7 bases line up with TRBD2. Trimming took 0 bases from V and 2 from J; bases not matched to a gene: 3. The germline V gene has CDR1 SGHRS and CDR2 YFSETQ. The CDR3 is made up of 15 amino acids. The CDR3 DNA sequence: TGCGCCAGCAGCTTGGAAGCGGGGATCACAGATACGCAGTATTTT. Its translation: CASSLEAGITDTQYF.

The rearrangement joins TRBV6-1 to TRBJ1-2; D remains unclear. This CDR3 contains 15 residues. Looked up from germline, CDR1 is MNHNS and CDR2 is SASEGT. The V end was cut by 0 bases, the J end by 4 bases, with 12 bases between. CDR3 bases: TGTGCCAGCAGTGAAGCAGGTTTCAGAATCTATGGCTACACCTTC. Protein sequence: CASSEAGFRIYGYTF.

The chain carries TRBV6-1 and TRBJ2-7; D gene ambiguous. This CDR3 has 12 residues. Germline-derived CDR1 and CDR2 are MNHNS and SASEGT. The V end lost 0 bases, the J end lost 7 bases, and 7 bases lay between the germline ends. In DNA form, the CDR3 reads TGTGCCAGCAGTGAAGCGCTGACAGAGCAGTACTTC. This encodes CASSEALTEQYF.

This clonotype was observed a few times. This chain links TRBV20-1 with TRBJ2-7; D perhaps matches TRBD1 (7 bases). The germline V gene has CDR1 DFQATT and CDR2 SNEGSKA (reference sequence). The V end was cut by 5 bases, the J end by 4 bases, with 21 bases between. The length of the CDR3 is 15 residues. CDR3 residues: CSASDRVGGGYEQYF. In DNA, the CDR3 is TGCAGTGCTTCAGACAGGGTAGGGGGAGGATACGAGCAGTACTTC.

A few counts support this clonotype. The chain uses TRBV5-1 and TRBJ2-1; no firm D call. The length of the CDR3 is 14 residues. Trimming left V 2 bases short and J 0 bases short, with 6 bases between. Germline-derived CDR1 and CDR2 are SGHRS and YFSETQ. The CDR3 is CASSFGPSYNEQFF. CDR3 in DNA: TGCGCCAGCAGCTTCGGACCCTCCTACAATGAGCAGTTCTTC.

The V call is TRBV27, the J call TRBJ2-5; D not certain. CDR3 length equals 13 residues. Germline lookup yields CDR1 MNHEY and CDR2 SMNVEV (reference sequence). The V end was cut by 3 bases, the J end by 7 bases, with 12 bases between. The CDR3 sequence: CASSFETYGTQYF. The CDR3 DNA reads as TGTGCCAGCAGTTTCGAGACCTACGGGACCCAGTACTTC.

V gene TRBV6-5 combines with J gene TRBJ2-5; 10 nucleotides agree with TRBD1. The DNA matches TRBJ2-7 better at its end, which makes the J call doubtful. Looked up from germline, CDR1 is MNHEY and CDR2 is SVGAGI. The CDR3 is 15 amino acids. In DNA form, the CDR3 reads TGTGCCAGCAGTTACGCTGGGACAGGGGAGGGCGAGCAGTACTTC. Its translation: CASSYAGTGEGEQYF.

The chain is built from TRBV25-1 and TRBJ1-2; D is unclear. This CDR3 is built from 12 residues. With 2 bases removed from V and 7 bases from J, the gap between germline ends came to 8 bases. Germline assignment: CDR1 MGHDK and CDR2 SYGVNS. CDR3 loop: CASSEEGFGYTF. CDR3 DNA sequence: TGTGCCAGCAGTGAAGAGGGCTTTGGCTACACCTTC.